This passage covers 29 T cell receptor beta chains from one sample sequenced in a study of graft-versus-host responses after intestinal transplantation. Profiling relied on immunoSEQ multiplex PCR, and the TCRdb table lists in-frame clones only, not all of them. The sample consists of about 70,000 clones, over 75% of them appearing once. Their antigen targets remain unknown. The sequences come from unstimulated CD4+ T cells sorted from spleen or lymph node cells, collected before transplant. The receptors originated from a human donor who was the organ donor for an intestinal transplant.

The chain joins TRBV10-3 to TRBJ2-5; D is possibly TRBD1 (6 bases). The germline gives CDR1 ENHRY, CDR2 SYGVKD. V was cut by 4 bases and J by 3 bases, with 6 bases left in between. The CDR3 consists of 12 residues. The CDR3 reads CAISGQEETQYF. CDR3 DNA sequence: TGTGCCATCAGTGGACAGGAAGAGACCCAGTACTTC.

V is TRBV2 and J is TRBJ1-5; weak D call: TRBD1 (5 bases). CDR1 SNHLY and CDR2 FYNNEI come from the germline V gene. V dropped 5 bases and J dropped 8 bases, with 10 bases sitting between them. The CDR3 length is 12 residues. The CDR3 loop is CASSSPGEPQHF. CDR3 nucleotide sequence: TGTGCCAGCAGTTCCCCGGGGGAGCCCCAGCATTTT.

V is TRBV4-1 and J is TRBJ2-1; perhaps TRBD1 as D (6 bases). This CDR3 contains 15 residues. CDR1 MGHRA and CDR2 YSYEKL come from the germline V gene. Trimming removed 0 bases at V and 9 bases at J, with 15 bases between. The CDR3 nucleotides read TGCGCCAGCAGCCAAGAAGGGGGACGACACCTTGAGCAGTTCTTC. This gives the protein CASSQEGGRHLEQFF.

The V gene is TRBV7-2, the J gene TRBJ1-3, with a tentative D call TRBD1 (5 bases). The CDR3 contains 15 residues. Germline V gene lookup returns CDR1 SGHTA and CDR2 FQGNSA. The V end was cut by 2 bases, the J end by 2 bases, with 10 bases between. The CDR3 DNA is TGTGCCAGCAGCTTACGGCAGGGCGCTGGAAACACCATATATTTT. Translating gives CASSLRQGAGNTIYF.

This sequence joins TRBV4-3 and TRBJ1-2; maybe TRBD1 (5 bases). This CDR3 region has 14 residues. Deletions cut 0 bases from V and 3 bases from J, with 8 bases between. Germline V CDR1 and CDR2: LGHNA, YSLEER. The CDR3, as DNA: TGCGCCAGCAGCCAAGAGGCAGGGTACTATGGCTACACCTTC. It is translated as CASSQEAGYYGYTF.

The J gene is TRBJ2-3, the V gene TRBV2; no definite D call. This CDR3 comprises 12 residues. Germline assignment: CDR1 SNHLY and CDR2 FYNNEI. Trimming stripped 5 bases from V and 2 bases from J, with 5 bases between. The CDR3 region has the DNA TGTGCCAGCAGTCAAAACACAGATACGCAGTATTTT. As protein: CASSQNTDTQYF. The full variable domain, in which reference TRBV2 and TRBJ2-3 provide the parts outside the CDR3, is EPEVTQTPSHQVTQMGQEVILRCVPISNHLYFYWYRQILGQKVEFLVSFYNNEISEKSEIFDDQFSVERPDGSNFTLKIRSTKLEDSAMYFCASSQNTDTQYFGPGTRLTVL.

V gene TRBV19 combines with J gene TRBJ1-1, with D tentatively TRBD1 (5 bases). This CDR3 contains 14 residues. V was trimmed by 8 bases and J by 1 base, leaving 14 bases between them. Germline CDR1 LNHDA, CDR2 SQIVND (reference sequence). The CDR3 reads CASAGRTKNTEAFF. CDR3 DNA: TGTGCCAGTGCGGGGCGGACAAAGAACACTGAAGCTTTCTTT.

This CDR3 is CASSLSRGTVNEQFF. In DNA form, the CDR3 reads TGTGCCAGCAGTTTAAGCCGGGGGACCGTCAATGAGCAGTTCTTC. The chain links TRBV28 to TRBJ2-1, with D possibly matching TRBD2 (6 bases). The CDR3 runs to 15 residues. V lost 2 bases, J lost 6 bases, and 14 bases lay in between. Germline V CDR1 and CDR2: MDHEN, SYDVKM.

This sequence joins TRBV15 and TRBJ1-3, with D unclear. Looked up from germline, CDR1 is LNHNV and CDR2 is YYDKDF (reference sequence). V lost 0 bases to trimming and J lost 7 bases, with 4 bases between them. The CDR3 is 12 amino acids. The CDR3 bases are TGTGCCACCAGCAGAGAGAGGAACACCATATATTTT. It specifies CATSRERNTIYF.

For the CDR3, the DNA is TGCGCCAGCAGCCGGGAGACTAGCGGGGGGACCTTTGCCGGGGAGCTGTTTTTT. Protein product: CASSRETSGGTFAGELFF. The V and J genes are TRBV4-1 and TRBJ2-2; 13 bases are a match to TRBD2. The CDR3 length is 18 residues. Germline-derived CDR1 and CDR2 are MGHRA and YSYEKL. The V segment lost 4 bases and the J segment 6 bases; nucleotides outside the gene matches: 11.

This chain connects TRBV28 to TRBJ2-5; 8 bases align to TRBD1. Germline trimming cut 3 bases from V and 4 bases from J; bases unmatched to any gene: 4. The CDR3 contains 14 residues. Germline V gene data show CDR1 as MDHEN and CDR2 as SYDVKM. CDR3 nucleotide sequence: TGTGCCAGCAGTTTTGATACAGGGGGAGAGACCCAGTACTTC. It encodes CASSFDTGGETQYF.

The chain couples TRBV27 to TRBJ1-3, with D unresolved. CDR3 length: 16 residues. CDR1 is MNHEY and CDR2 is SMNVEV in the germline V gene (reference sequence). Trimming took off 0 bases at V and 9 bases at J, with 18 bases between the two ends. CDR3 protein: CASSLSPNTRRFTIYF. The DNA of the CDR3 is TGTGCCAGCAGTTTATCCCCGAATACGCGCCGGTTCACCATATATTTT.

The CDR3 DNA reads as TGTGCCACCTCGGCGGCGGGCACTGAAGCTTTCTTT. Its protein product is CATSAAGTEAFF. The rearrangement joins TRBV6-1 to TRBJ1-1; the D is unclear. The CDR3 totals 12 residues. Germline lookup yields CDR1 MNHNS and CDR2 SASEGT. The V end lost 10 bases, the J end lost 4 bases, and 13 bases lay between the germline ends.

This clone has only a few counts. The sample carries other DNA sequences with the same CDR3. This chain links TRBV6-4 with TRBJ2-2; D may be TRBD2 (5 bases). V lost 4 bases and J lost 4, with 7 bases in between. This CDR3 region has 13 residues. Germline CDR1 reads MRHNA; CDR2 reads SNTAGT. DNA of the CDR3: TGTGCCAGCAGTGCCGCGGGCACCGGGGAGCTGTTTTTT. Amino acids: CASSAAGTGELFF.

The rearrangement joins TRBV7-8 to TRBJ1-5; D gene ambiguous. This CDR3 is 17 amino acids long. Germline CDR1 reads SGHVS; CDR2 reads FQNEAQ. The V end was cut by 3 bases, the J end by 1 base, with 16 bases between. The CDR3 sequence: CASSFSVRTGSNQPQHF. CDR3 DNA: TGTGCCAGCAGCTTTAGTGTTAGGACGGGGAGCAATCAGCCCCAGCATTTT.

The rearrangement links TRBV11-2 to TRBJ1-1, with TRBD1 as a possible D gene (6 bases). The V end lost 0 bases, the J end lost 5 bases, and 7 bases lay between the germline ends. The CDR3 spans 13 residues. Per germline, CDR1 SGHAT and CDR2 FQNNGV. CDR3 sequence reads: CASSLERGTEAFF. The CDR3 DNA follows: TGTGCCAGCAGCTTAGAGAGGGGGACTGAAGCTTTCTTT.

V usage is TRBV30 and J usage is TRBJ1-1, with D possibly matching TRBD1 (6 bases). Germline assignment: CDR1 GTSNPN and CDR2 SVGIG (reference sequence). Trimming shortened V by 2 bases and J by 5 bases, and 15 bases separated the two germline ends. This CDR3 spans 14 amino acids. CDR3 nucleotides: TGTGCCTGGAGTTTAACAGGGCTGCGTACTGAAGCTTTCTTT. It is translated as CAWSLTGLRTEAFF.

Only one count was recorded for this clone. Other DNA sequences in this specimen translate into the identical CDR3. CDR3 loop: CASSRGTVTDTQYF. In nucleotides, the CDR3 is TGTGCCAGCAGTCGGGGAACAGTCACAGATACGCAGTATTTT. V and J are TRBV6-5 and TRBJ2-3, with a weak D call TRBD2 (5 bases). V was clipped by 5 bases and J by 2 bases, with 11 bases between them. Germline V gene sequence: CDR1 MNHEY, CDR2 SVGAGI. The CDR3 totals 14 residues.

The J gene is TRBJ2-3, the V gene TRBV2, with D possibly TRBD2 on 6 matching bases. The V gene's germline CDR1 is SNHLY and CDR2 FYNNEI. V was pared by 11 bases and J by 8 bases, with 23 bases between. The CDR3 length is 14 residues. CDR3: CAGTSGPTGSTQYF. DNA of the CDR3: TGTGCCGGGACCAGCGGGCCCACAGGAAGTACGCAGTATTTT.

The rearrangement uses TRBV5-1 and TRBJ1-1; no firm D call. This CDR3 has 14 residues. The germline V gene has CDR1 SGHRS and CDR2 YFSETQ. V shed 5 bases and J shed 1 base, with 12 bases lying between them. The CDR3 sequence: CASSFGDGNTEAFF. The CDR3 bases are TGCGCCAGCAGTTTCGGGGATGGGAACACTGAAGCTTTCTTT.

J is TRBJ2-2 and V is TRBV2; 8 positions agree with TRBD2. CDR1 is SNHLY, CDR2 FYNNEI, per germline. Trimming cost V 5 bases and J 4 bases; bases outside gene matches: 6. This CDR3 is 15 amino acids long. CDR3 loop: CASSYSGGFTGELFF. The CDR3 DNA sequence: TGTGCCAGCAGTTACAGCGGGGGCTTCACCGGGGAGCTGTTTTTT.

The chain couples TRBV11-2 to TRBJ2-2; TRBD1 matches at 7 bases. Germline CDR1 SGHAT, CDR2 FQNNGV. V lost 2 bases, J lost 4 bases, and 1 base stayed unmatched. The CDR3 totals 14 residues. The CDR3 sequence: CASSLPGGTGELFF. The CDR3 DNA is TGTGCCAGCAGCTTACCAGGGGGCACCGGGGAGCTGTTTTTT.

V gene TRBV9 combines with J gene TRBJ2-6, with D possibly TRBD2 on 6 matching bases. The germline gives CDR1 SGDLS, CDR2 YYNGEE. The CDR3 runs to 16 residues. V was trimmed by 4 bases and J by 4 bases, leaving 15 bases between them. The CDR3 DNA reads TGTGCCAGCAGCAGCCAAGGGAGGTCCGGGGCCAACGTCCTGACTTTC. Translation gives CASSSQGRSGANVLTF.

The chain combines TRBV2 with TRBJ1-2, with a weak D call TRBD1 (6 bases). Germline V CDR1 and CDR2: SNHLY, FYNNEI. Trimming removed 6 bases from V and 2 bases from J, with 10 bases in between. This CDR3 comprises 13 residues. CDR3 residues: CASRPQGNYGYTF. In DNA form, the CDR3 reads TGTGCCAGCAGGCCACAGGGAAACTATGGCTACACCTTC.

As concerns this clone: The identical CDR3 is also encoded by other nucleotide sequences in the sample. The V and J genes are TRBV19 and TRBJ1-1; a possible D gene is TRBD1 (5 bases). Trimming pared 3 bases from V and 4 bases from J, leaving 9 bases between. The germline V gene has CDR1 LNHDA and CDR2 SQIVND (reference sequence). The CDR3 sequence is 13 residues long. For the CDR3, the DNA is TGTGCCAGTAGTATCCAGGGAGGCACTGAAGCTTTCTTT. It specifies CASSIQGGTEAFF.

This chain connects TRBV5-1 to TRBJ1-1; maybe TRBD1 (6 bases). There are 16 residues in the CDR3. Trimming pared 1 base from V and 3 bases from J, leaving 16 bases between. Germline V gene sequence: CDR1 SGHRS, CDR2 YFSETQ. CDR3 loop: CASSLTTTGKYTEAFF. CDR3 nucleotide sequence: TGCGCCAGCAGCTTGACCACAACAGGGAAGTACACTGAAGCTTTCTTT.

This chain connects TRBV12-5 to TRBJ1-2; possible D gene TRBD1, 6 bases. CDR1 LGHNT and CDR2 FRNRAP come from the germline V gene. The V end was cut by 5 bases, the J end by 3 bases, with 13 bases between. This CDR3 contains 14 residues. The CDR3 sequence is CASGGTTGHYGYTF. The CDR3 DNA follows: TGTGCTAGTGGTGGCACGACAGGACACTATGGCTACACCTTC.

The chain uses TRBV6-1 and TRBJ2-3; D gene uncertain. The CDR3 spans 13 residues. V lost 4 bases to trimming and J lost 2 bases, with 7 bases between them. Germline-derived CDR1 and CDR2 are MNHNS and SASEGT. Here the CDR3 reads CASSGQPTDTQYF. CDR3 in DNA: TGTGCCAGCAGTGGACAACCCACAGATACGCAGTATTTT.

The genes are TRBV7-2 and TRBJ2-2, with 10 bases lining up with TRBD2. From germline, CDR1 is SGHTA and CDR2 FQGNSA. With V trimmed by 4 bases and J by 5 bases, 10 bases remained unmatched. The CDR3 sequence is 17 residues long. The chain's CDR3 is CASSSPSGGAGTGELFF. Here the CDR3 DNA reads TGTGCCAGCAGCTCTCCTAGCGGGGGTGCCGGGACCGGGGAGCTGTTTTTT.